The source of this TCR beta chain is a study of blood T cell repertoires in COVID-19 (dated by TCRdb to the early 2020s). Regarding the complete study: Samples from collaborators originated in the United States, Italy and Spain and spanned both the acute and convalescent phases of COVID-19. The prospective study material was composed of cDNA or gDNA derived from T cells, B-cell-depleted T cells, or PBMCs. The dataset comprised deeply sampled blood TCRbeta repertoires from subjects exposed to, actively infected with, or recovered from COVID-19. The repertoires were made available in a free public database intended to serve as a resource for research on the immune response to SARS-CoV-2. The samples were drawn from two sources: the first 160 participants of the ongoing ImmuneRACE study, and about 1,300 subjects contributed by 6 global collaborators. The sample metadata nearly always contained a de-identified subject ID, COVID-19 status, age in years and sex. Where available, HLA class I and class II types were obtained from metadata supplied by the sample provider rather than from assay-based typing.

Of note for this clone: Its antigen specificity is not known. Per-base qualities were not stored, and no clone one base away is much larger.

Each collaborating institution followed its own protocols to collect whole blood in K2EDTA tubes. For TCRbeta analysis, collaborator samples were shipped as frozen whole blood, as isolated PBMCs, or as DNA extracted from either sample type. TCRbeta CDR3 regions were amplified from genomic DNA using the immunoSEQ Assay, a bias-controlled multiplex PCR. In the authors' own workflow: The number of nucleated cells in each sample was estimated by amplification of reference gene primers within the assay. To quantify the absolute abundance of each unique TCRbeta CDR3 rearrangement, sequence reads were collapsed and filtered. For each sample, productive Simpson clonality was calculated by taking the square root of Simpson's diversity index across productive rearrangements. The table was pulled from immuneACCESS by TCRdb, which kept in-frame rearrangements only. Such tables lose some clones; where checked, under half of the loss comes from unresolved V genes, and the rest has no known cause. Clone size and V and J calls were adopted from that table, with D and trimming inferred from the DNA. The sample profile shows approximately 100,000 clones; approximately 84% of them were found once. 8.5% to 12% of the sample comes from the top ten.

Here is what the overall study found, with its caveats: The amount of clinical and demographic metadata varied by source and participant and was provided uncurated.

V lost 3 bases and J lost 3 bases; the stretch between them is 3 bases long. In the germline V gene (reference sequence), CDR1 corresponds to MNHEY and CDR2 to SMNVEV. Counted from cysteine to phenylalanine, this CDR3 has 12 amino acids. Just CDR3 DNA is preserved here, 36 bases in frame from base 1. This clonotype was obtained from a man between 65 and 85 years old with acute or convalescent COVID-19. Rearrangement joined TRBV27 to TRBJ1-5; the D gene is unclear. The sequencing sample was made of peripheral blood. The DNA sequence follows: TGTGCCAGCAGTTTTCACAATCAGCCCCAGCATTTT. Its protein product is CASSFHNQPQHF.